This record looks at one T cell receptor beta chain sequence and its context. With V trimmed by 8 bases and J by 8 bases, 1 base remained unmatched. Germline CDR1 and CDR2: MNHEY and SVGAGI. This CDR3 has 10 amino acids. This record belongs to a study of control samples from healthy donors and cancer patients. This table comes from immunoSEQ multiplex PCR, and its TCRdb copy is limited to in-frame clones, with some not included. Found here are approximately 100,000 clones, 85% to 90% of them singletons; the top ten hold under 10%. The sequencing sample was made of blood. V gene TRBV6-5 combines with J gene TRBJ2-3; 7 bases line up with TRBD2. The sequence came from a man under 40 in good health. The CDR3 sequence is CASGRGTQYF. CDR3 DNA sequence: TGTGCCAGCGGGAGGGGTACGCAGTATTTT.